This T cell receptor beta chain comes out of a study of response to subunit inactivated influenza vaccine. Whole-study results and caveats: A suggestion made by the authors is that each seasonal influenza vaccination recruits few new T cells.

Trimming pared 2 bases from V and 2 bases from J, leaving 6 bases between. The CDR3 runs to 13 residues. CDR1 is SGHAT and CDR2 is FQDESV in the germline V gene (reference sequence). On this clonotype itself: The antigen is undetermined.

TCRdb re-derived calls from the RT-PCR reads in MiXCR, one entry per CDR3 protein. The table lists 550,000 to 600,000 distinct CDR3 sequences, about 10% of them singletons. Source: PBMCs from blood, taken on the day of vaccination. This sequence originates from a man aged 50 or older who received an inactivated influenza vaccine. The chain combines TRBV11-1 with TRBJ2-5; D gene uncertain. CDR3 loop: CASSLFQQETQYF. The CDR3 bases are TGTGCCAGCAGCTTATTTCAGCAAGAGACCCAGTACTTC. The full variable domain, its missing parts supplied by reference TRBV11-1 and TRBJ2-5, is EAEVAQSPRYKITEKSQAVAFWCDPISGHATLYWYRQILGQGPELLVQFQDESVVDDSQLPKDRFSAERLKGVDSTLKIQPAELGDSAMYLCASSLFQQETQYFGPGTRLLVL.